This TCR beta chain originates from a study of CD8 T cells in ankylosing spondylitis. Broader study findings: Matched ankylosing spondylitis synovial fluid reportedly showed significant enrichment of disease-linked clones. One TCR beta motif, made up of eight highly homologous variants, appeared characteristic of ankylosing spondylitis blood.

This clonotype showed up just a few times. Its target is unknown. Each CDR3 protein is one row after TCRdb ran MiXCR on the 5' RACE reads. The sample holds 84,000 or so distinct CDR3 sequences; about 27% are singletons and the top ten take roughly 60%. V was clipped by 4 bases and J by 3 bases, with 12 bases between them. This CDR3 comprises 13 residues. From germline, CDR1 is SQVTM and CDR2 ANQGSEA. The TCR sequence derives from a male donor with ankylosing spondylitis or in good health (not recorded which). The sequencing sample was made of blood, either unsorted or a sorted T cell fraction (not recorded which). This chain joins TRBV29-1 and TRBJ1-1; D is undetermined. The CDR3: CSVVKEWDTEAFF. As DNA, the CDR3 is TGCAGCGTTGTAAAGGAGTGGGACACTGAAGCTTTCTTT.